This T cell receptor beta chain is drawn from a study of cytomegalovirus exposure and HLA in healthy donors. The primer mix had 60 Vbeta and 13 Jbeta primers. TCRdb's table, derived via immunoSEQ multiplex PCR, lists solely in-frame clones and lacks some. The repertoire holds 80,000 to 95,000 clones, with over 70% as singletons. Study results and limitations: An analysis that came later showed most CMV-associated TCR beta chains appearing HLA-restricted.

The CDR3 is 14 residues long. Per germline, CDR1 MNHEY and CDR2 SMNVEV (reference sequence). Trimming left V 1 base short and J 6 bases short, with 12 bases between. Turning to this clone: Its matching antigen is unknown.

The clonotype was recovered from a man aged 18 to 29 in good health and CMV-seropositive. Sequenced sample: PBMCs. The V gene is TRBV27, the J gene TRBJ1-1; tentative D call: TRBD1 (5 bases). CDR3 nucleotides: TGTGCCAGCAGTTTATACGGGGGTGGGCCTGAAGCTTTCTTT. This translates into CASSLYGGGPEAFF.